Presented here are 21 T cell receptor beta chains from one specimen sequenced in a study of T cells after yellow fever vaccination. TCRdb independently ran MiXCR on the 5' RACE reads; one entry per CDR3 protein. The repertoire holds 500,000 to 650,000 distinct CDR3 sequences, with about 15% as singletons. The material sequenced was PBMCs, taken less than 6 days after the first yellow fever vaccination. Every receptor here comes from a young man who received the YFV17D yellow fever vaccine.

This clonotype was detected a few times. The V gene is TRBV25-1, the J gene TRBJ2-2, with D unclear. The V end lost 2 bases, the J end lost 2 bases, and 6 bases lay between the germline ends. Per the germline V gene, CDR1 is MGHDK and CDR2 is SYGVNS. This CDR3 comprises 14 residues. The DNA for the CDR3 is TGTGCCAGCAGTGAAATGGTAAACACCGGGGAGCTGTTTTTT. Translating gives CASSEMVNTGELFF. Together with reference TRBV25-1 and TRBJ2-2, the CDR3 gives the full variable domain: EADIYQTPRYLVIGTGKKITLECSQTMGHDKMYWYQQDPGMELHLIHYSYGVNSTEKGDLSSESTVSRIRTEHFPLTLESARPSHTSQYLCASSEMVNTGELFFGEGSRLTVL.

The chain couples TRBV7-9 to TRBJ1-5; 7 bases match TRBD1. Germline CDR1 and CDR2: SEHNR and FQNEAQ (reference sequence). This CDR3 contains 17 residues. Trimming removed 2 bases from V and 6 bases from J; junction bases left unmatched: 13. The CDR3, as DNA: TGTGCCAGCAGCTTAAATAAAGGAGGGGGCGTCACTCAGCCCCAGCATTTT. Translation gives CASSLNKGGGVTQPQHF. Using reference TRBV7-9 and TRBJ1-5 for the parts outside the CDR3, the full variable domain is DTGVSQNPRHKITKRGQNVTFRCDPISEHNRLYWYRQTLGQGPEFLTYFQNEAQLEKSRLLSDRFSAERPKGSFSTLEIQRTEQGDSAMYLCASSLNKGGGVTQPQHFGDGTRLSIL.

This chain uses TRBV7-2 with TRBJ2-1; 7 positions agree with TRBD2. This CDR3 spans 15 amino acids. Germline CDR1 reads SGHTA; CDR2 reads FQGNSA. Losses at the gene ends were 2 bases for V and 10 bases for J; bases not matched to a gene: 11. CDR3 coding DNA: TGTGCCAGCAGCTTAAGTTGGCGGGGGAGTAGGGAGCAGTTCTTC. Translating gives CASSLSWRGSREQFF.

The chain is built from TRBV27 and TRBJ1-6, with 7 positions matching TRBD1. Germline CDR1 reads MNHEY; CDR2 reads SMNVEV (reference sequence). Trimming at V came to 6 bases and at J to 0 bases, leaving 5 bases not matched to a gene. CDR3 length: 16 amino acids. The CDR3 DNA sequence: TGTGCCAGCAGGACAGGGACAAGCTCCTATAATTCACCCCTCCACTTT. This gives the protein CASRTGTSSYNSPLHF.

This clonotype has a handful of counts. The V call is TRBV6-1, the J call TRBJ1-1, with D possibly matching TRBD1 (6 bases). Trimming stripped 6 bases from V and 4 bases from J, with 12 bases between. The CDR3 loop spans 13 amino acids. Germline assignment: CDR1 MNHNS and CDR2 SASEGT. The DNA of the CDR3 is TGTGCCAGCAGGCTCACAGGGAGCACTGAAGCTTTCTTT. Protein sequence: CASRLTGSTEAFF.

The chain uses TRBV25-1 and TRBJ2-3; 11 bases align to TRBD2. Germline CDR1 and CDR2: MGHDK and SYGVNS. The V segment lost 5 bases and the J segment 6 bases; nucleotides outside the gene matches: 4. The CDR3 is made up of 14 amino acids. The CDR3 bases are TGTGCCAGCAGTTCCGCTAGCGGGGGGGATACGCAGTATTTT. Its translation: CASSSASGGDTQYF.

This clonotype has more than one count but fewer than ten. The chain employs TRBV4-1 and TRBJ1-5; the match to TRBD1 covers 8 bases. With 3 bases clipped from V and 7 bases from J, the junction kept 14 bases outside the gene matches. Germline lookup yields CDR1 MGHRA and CDR2 YSYEKL. The CDR3 loop spans 17 amino acids. Here the CDR3 DNA reads TGCGCCAGCAGCCAGCAGTCGGGGACAGGTATAGGGCAGCCCCAGCATTTT. Translated: CASSQQSGTGIGQPQHF.

This clonotype turned up a few times. V is TRBV29-1 and J is TRBJ2-3; TRBD2 matches at 8 bases. Germline V gives CDR1 SQVTM, CDR2 ANQGSEA. Losses at the gene ends were 4 bases for V and 2 bases for J; bases not matched to a gene: 8. CDR3 size: 15 residues. The CDR3 DNA reads as TGCAGCGTTGTTTGGGCGGGGGGTTCCACAGATACGCAGTATTTT. Encoded protein: CSVVWAGGSTDTQYF.

This clonotype was found a few times. The V gene is TRBV4-3, the J gene TRBJ2-7, with a weak D call TRBD1 (5 bases). From germline, CDR1 is LGHNA and CDR2 YSLEER. This CDR3 is built from 18 residues. With 0 bases removed from V and 0 bases from J, the gap between germline ends came to 18 bases. The CDR3: CASSQDRVRVGASYEQYF. The CDR3 DNA reads as TGCGCCAGCAGCCAAGATAGGGTCCGGGTAGGGGCCTCCTACGAGCAGTACTTC.

The genes are TRBV7-3 and TRBJ2-1; 9 bases fit TRBD2. The V segment lost 6 bases and the J segment 6 bases; nucleotides outside the gene matches: 15. The CDR3 is made up of 17 amino acids. Germline values: CDR1 SGHTA, CDR2 FQGTGA. The CDR3 DNA sequence: TGTGCCAGCAGTCAGCACCACCCGCGGGGGGGGACCAATGAGCAGTTCTTC. This encodes CASSQHHPRGGTNEQFF.

The chain joins TRBV19 to TRBJ2-7; 7 nucleotides agree with TRBD2. CDR3 length: 11 amino acids. Per germline, CDR1 LNHDA and CDR2 SQIVND (reference sequence). J was trimmed by 4 bases and V by 11 bases; bases with no gene match: 5. The DNA of the CDR3 is TGTGCCGCGACGGGGGGATACGAGCAGTACGTC. It yields the protein CAATGGYEQYV.

In this sample, this clonotype turned up a few times. The rearrangement joins TRBV7-2 to TRBJ1-2, with 11 bases identical to TRBD1. CDR1 and CDR2 (germline): SGHTA, FQGNSA. The CDR3 runs 14 residues. The J segment lost 8 bases and the V segment lost 3 bases, leaving 5 bases of the junction unmatched. The CDR3 here is CASSLDRGHRGYTF. The CDR3 DNA follows: TGTGCCAGCAGCTTGGACAGGGGGCACAGAGGCTACACCTTC.

V is TRBV5-1 and J is TRBJ1-2; D is uncertain. There are 11 residues in the CDR3. Germline V gene lookup returns CDR1 SGHRS and CDR2 YFSETQ. The V gene lost 7 bases and the J gene lost 3 bases, with 7 bases spanning the gap. CDR3 sequence (DNA): TGCGCCAGCTCTGCGGACTATGGCTACACCTTC. Translation gives CASSADYGYTF. Based on the CDR3 plus reference TRBV5-1 and TRBJ1-2, the full variable domain is KAGVTQTPRYLIKTRGQQVTLSCSPISGHRSVSWYQQTPGQGLQFLFEYFSETQRNKGNFPGRFSGRQFSNSRSEMNVSTLELGDSALYLCASSADYGYTFGSGTRLTVV.

The chain links TRBV5-1 to TRBJ1-4; D gene uncertain. This CDR3 spans 14 amino acids. Trimming removed 4 bases from V and 5 bases from J, with 12 bases in between. CDR1 is SGHRS, CDR2 YFSETQ, per germline. The CDR3 sequence is CASSTGPSNEKLFF. CDR3 coding DNA: TGCGCCAGCAGCACCGGACCGTCGAATGAAAAACTGTTTTTT.

This rearrangement joins TRBV6-2 or TRBV6-3 to TRBJ2-5, with no clear D. V was clipped by 6 bases and J by 3 bases, with 11 bases between them. Germline CDR1 MNHEY, CDR2 SVGEGT. The CDR3 is 13 amino acids. This CDR3 is CASRGSGEETQYF. CDR3 in DNA: TGTGCCAGCAGGGGGTCCGGAGAAGAGACCCAGTACTTC.

V gene TRBV5-6 combines with J gene TRBJ2-7; 9 bases agree with TRBD1. CDR1 and CDR2 from the germline V gene are SGHDT and YYEEEE. There are 14 residues in the CDR3. V was clipped by 5 bases and J by 0 bases; unmatched bases: 3. The chain's CDR3 is CASRDRGGSYEQYV. The CDR3 DNA reads as TGTGCCAGCAGGGACAGGGGCGGCTCCTACGAGCAGTACGTC.

V gene TRBV7-9 combines with J gene TRBJ1-1; D is possibly TRBD1 (6 bases). CDR3 length: 13 amino acids. V was shortened by 5 bases and J by 9 bases, with 16 bases between the two germline ends. Germline CDR1 reads SEHNR; CDR2 reads FQNEAQ (reference sequence). The CDR3 spells CASSNPEGGQAFF. The CDR3 coding sequence is TGTGCCAGCAGCAACCCTGAGGGGGGTCAAGCTTTCTTT.

V gene TRBV20-1 combines with J gene TRBJ2-3; TRBD2 matches 7 bases. This CDR3 spans 14 amino acids. CDR1 is DFQATT and CDR2 is SNEGSKA in the germline V gene (reference sequence). With 1 base clipped from V and 2 bases from J, the junction kept 3 bases outside the gene matches. CDR3 DNA sequence: TGCAGTGCTAGAGCGGGGGGAAACACAGATACGCAGTATTTT. Protein: CSARAGGNTDTQYF.

The CDR3 sequence: CASSQSSTADTQYF. CDR3 sequence (DNA): TGCGCCAGCAGCCAATCTTCGACTGCAGATACGCAGTATTTT. The V and J genes are TRBV4-3 and TRBJ2-3; no firm D call. Trimming took off 2 bases at V and 4 bases at J, with 10 bases between the two ends. The CDR3 totals 14 residues. CDR1 LGHNA and CDR2 YSLEER come from the germline V gene.

This clonotype was detected a few times. This sequence joins TRBV3-1 and TRBJ1-6; the D is unclear. CDR3 length equals 15 residues. With 0 bases removed from V and 7 bases from J, the gap between germline ends came to 10 bases. Germline V gives CDR1 LGHDT, CDR2 YNNKEL (reference sequence). CDR3 DNA: TGTGCCAGCAGCCAAGATTACGGGGTCAATTCACCCCTCCACTTT. It specifies CASSQDYGVNSPLHF.

The V gene is TRBV2, the J gene TRBJ2-3; no reliable D call. The V and J ends lost 7 bases and 2 bases respectively, with 25 bases between them. The CDR3 sequence is 18 residues long. CDR1 is SNHLY and CDR2 is FYNNEI in the germline V gene. The CDR3 spells CASTGYGSDPYTTDTQYF. CDR3 DNA sequence: TGTGCCAGCACCGGTTATGGGTCGGACCCCTACACCACAGATACGCAGTATTTT.